Listed below are T cell receptor beta chains from one sample, sequenced in a study of beta chain features in type 1 diabetes. The protocol was immunoSEQ multiplex PCR, while the TCRdb copy is restricted to in-frame clones and leaves out a portion. Seen here are 130,000 to 150,000 clones, 6% to 7.5% observed once, and the top ten hold under 1.5%. Source material: central memory CD4+ T cells from blood. The receptors derive from a woman younger than 45 in good health. Both conserved end residues are part of each CDR3. The D gene is left open where the match is weak. The size field is filled for only some rows; it gives once, few, many or a size class.

V	J	size	D	CDR3	DNA
TRBV7-3	TRBJ2-1	NA	NA	CASSLDRTVAGEQFF	TGTGCCAGCAGCTTAGACAGGACTGTCGCGGGTGAGCAGTTCTTC
TRBV28	TRBJ2-7	NA	NA	CASRKAEAGSYEQYF	TGTGCCAGCAGGAAAGCGGAGGCCGGCTCCTACGAGCAGTACTTC
TRBV4-1	TRBJ2-2	few	NA	CASSQDGAGGTGELFF	TGCGCCAGCAGCCAAGATGGGGCCGGGGGCACCGGGGAGCTGTTTTTT
TRBV4-3	TRBJ1-1	NA	NA	CASSQATGTLNTEAFF	TGCGCCAGCAGCCAGGCCACCGGGACACTGAACACTGAAGCTTTCTTT
TRBV6-5	TRBJ2-2	NA	NA	CASSYATRTGELFF	TGTGCCAGCAGTTACGCCACTAGGACCGGGGAGCTGTTTTTT
TRBV6-5	TRBJ2-7	few	NA	CASSLFQGGYEQYF	TGTGCCAGCAGTTTGTTTCAGGGCGGCTACGAGCAGTACTTC
TRBV4-3	TRBJ2-4	NA	NA	CASSQDGGTKNIQYF	TGCGCCAGCAGCCAAGATGGGGGGACCAAAAACATTCAGTACTTC
TRBV5-6	TRBJ1-1	few	NA	CASSFGIRGIAEAFF	TGTGCCAGCAGCTTCGGGATACGGGGGATCGCTGAAGCTTTCTTT
TRBV5-1	TRBJ1-4	few	TRBD1	CASSLMTGGTSEKLFF	TGCGCCAGCAGCCTAATGACAGGGGGTACGAGCGAAAAACTGTTTTTT
TRBV4-3	TRBJ2-7	few	TRBD1	CASSQAGTGAPEQYF	TGCGCCAGCAGCCAAGCCGGGACAGGGGCCCCCGAGCAGTACTTC
TRBV30	TRBJ1-1	few	NA	CAWSEGEKAFF	TGTGCCTGGTCCGAGGGGGAGAAAGCTTTCTTT
TRBV28	TRBJ2-2	few	TRBD2	CASSSTGAGGTGELFF	TGTGCCAGCAGTTCCACCGGAGCGGGAGGCACCGGGGAGCTGTTTTTT